This T cell receptor beta chain comes out of a study of follicular helper T cells after annual influenza vaccination. Remarks on this clone: Its antigen is not known.

Notes on the study in general: Change in circulating plasmablasts correlated with ICOS+CD38+ cTfh clonality change.

Sequenced by immunoSEQ multiplex PCR; TCRdb stores in-frame clones only, minus some. The data show over 8,000 clones, about four fifths seen once. CDR3 length equals 13 residues. Trimming cost V 3 bases and J 8 bases, with 12 bases left between them. Germline CDR1 SGHNT, CDR2 YYREEE (reference sequence). Specified time point: 2015-2016 season, 7 days after influenza vaccination. The chain carries TRBV5-4 and TRBJ2-1; no firm D call. The clonotype originates from an adult who received the influenza vaccine. Sequenced material: CXCR5+ CD38- circulating T follicular helper cells from blood, taken 7 days after influenza vaccination. Subset indicated: circulating Tfh, non-naive CD4+CXCR5+PD-1+ (ICOS+CD38+ or ICOS-CD38-). CDR3 amino acids: CASSSLSVDEQFF. In DNA, the CDR3 is TGTGCCAGCAGCTCCCTCAGCGTGGATGAGCAGTTCTTC.